This T cell receptor (beta chain) was documented in a study of T cell changes during pregnancy in multiple sclerosis (dated by TCRdb to about 2019). Broadly, across the study: Changes in the T cell repertoire over the course of pregnancy were examined in this study in women with multiple sclerosis.

Library preparation was by the immunoSEQ multiplex PCR assay. TCRdb re-hosts the immuneACCESS table, in-frame sequences only. Its copies lack some clones; in the studies checked, an unresolved V gene accounts for under half of them, and the cause for the rest is not known. The table for this sample lists about 46,000 clones; approximately 91% of them were counted only once. The top ten clonotypes cover approximately 9% of the sample. The CDR3, from cysteine to phenylalanine, totals 17 residues. The DNA shown is the 51-base CDR3, in frame from base 1. Trimming removed 3 bases from V and 0 bases from J; the gene matches leave 10 bases unexplained. Sequences MGHDK (CDR1) and SYGVNS (CDR2) are obtained from the germline V gene. In the case of this clone: Its antigen specificity is not known. No base quality values were provided; no much bigger clone lies one nucleotide off.

Sample: CD8+ T cells from peripheral blood mononuclear cells, taken after pregnancy. The chain employs TRBV25-1 and TRBJ1-2; TRBD1 aligns with 7 central bases. The sequence derives from a female donor with multiple sclerosis, enrolled in a pregnancy study. CDR3 reads: CASSDSGGRAANYGYTF. The base sequence is TGTGCCAGCAGTGATTCAGGGGGACGGGCGGCTAACTATGGCTACACCTTC.